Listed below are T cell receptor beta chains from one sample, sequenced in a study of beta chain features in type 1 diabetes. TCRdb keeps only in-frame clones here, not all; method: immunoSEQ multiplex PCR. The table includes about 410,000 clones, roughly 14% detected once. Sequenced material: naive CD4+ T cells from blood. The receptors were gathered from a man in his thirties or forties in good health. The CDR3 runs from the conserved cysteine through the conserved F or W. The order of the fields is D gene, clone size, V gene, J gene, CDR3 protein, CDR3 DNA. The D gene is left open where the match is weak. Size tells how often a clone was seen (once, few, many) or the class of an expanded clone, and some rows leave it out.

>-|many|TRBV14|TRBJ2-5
CASSQDWETQYF
TGTGCCAGCAGCCAAGATTGGGAGACCCAGTACTTC
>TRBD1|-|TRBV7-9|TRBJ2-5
CASSRTGSETQYF
TGTGCCAGCAGCCGGACAGGGTCAGAGACCCAGTACTTC
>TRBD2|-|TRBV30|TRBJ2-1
CAWSFLTSGGGRWEQFF
TGTGCCTGGAGTTTCCTGACTAGCGGGGGAGGAAGATGGGAGCAGTTCTTC
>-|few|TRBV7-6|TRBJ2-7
CASSLDRAYEQYF
TGTGCCAGCAGCTTAGACAGGGCCTACGAGCAGTACTTC
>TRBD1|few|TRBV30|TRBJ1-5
CAWSAGTGANQPQHF
TGTGCCTGGAGTGCCGGGACAGGAGCTAATCAGCCCCAGCATTTT
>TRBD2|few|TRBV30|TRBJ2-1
CAWSTGGEQFF
TGTGCCTGGAGTACGGGGGGTGAGCAGTTCTTC
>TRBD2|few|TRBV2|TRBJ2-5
CASSGTSKSETQYF
TGTGCCAGCAGCGGGACTAGCAAGTCAGAGACCCAGTACTTC
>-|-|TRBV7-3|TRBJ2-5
CASSPGVEETQYF
TGTGCCAGCAGCCCGGGGGTCGAGGAGACCCAGTACTTC
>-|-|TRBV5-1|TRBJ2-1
CASSDGPTNNEQFF
TGCGCCAGCAGCGACGGGCCGACGAACAATGAGCAGTTCTTC
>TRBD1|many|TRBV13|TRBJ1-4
CASSFRQGEFNEKLFF
TGTGCCAGCAGCTTCCGACAGGGAGAGTTTAATGAAAAACTGTTTTTT
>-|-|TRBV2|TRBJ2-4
CASRKEGVLRDIQYF
TGTGCCAGCAGGAAAGAGGGAGTTCTGAGGGACATTCAGTACTTC
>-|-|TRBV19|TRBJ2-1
CAPSRKGMSNEQFF
TGTGCCCCATCCAGAAAGGGGATGAGCAATGAGCAGTTCTTC
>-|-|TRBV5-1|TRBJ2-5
CASSHRAKQETQYF
TGCGCCAGCTCCCATAGAGCTAAACAAGAGACCCAGTACTTC